This T cell receptor beta chain was sequenced for a study of blood T cell repertoires in COVID-19. Data came from immunoSEQ multiplex PCR; TCRdb stores just in-frame clones and leaves some out. Seen here are 330,000 or so clones, almost 90% observed once, and the top ten hold under 1.2%. What was sequenced was PBMCs or T cells enriched from blood (not recorded which). The receptor's source is a woman younger than 45 who had been exposed to COVID-19.

CDR3 sequence (DNA): TGCAGCGTTGAATTAAAGAAGCGGAACACTGAAGCTTTCTTT. It codes for CSVELKKRNTEAFF. J is TRBJ1-1 and V is TRBV29-1; no definite D call. Germline CDR1 is SQVTM and CDR2 is ANQGSEA. CDR3 length: 14 amino acids. V lost 2 bases to trimming and J lost 1 base, with 11 bases between them.